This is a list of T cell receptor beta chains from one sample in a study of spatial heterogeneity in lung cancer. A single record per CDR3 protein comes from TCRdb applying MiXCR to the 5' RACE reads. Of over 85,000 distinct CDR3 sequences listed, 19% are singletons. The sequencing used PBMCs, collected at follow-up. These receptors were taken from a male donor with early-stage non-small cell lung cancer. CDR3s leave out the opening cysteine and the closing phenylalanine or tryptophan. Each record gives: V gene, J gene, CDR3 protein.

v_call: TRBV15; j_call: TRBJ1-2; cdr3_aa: ATSRDRIKGDGYT
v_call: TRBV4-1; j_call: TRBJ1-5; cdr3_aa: ASSQQEGFSQPQH
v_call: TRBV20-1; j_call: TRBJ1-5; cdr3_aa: SAGSLGGGESNQPQH
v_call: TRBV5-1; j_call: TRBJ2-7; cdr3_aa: ASSFTSGSYEQY
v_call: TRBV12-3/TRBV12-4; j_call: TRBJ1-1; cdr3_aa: ASTYTGTEAF
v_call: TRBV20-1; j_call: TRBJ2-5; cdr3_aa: SAPPAGKETQY
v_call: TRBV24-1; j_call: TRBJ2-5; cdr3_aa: ATSQGVEGWTQY
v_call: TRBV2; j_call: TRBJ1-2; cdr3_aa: ASSVEGTPYGYT
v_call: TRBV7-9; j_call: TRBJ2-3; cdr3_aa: ASSLSPSGSFGTDTQY
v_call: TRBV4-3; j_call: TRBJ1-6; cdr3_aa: ASSQEKVSPLH
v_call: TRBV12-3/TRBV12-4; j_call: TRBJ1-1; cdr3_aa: ASSRDRGSDMNTEAF
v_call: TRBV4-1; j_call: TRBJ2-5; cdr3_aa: ASSEIDRLETQY
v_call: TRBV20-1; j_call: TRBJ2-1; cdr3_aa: SASNPNEQF
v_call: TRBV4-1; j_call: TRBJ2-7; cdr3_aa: ASSQVGRDRGLDEQY
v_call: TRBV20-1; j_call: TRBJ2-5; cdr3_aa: SARDWTSRETQY
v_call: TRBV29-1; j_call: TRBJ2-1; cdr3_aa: SVEQGNNEQF
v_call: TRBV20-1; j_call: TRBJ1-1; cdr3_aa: SASRQGMNTEAF
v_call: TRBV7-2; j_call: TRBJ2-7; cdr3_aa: ASSWGQGGYEQY
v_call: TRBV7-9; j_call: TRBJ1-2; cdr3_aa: ASSLEQGYGYT
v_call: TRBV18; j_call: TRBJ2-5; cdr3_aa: ASSPPGLAGDSLETQY
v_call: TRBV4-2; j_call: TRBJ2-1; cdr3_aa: ASSQGAAGGRNEQF
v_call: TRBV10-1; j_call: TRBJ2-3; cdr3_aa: ASSGQRYDTQY
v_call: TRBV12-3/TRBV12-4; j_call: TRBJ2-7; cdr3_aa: ASSLMLAGGYEQY
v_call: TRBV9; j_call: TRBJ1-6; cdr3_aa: ASSTRQDGNSPLH
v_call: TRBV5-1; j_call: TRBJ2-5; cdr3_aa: ASSLAAGGVETQY
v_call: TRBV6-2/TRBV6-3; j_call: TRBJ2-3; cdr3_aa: ALGGALTDTQY
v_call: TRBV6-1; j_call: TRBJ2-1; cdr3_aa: ASSILLAGSASYNEQF
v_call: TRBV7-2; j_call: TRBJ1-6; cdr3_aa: ASSTLGSPLH
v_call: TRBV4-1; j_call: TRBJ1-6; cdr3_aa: ASSQGVRGDSPLH
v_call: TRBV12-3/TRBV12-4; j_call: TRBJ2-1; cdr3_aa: ASSARGNEQF
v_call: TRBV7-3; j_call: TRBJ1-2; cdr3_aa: ASSYRRGAGYT
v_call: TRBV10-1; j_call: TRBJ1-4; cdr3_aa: ASSESRGSQKLF
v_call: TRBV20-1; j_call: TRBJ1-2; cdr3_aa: SAQGGTSNYGYT
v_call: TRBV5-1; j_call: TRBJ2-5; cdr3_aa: ASSLGDREETQY
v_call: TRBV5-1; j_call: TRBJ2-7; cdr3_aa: ASSLWAGSEVPYEQY
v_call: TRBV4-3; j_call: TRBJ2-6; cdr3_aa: ASSHVGQANVLT
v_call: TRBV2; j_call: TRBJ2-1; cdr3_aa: ASSEVPGQPFWSYNEQF
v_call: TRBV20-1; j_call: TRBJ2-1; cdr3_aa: SARDVESSYNEQF
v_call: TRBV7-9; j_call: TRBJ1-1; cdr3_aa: ASSLEGQSEAF
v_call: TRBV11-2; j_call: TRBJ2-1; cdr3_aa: ASRFSGVDEQF
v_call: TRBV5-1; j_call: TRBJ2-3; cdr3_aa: ASSLSSGQGTDTQY
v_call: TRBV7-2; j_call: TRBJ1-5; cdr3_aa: ASSLGDSRNQPQH
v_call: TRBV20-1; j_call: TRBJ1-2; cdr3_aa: SATPGDFRNYGYT
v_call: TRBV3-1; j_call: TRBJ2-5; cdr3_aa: ASRPTSGGFQETQY
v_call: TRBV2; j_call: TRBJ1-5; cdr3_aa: ASSAFSLGQPQH
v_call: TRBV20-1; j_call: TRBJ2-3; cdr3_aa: SAPDSGRDTQY
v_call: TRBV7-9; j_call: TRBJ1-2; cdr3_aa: ASSLVRHPDGYT
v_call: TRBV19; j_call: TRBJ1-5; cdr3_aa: ASSIGGTQPQH
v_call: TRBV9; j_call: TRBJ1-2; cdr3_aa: ASSNDYGYT
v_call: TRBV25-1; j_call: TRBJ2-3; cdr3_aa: ASSPQLVADTQY
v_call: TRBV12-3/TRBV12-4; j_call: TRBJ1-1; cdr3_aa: ASSLRQRAF
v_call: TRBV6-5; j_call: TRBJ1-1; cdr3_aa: ASRDTVNTEAF
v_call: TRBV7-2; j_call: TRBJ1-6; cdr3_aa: ASSSRGQGRSPLH
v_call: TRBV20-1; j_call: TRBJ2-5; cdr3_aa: SAGWDRGQETQY
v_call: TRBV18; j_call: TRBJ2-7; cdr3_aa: ASSPSGTSGNEQY